One sample yielded the 4 T cell receptor beta chains listed below, sequenced in a study of shared clonotypes between healthy human individuals. This table comes from immunoSEQ multiplex PCR, and its TCRdb copy is limited to in-frame clones, with some not included. The data hold roughly 2,500,000 clones, with approximately 93% observed a single time. Sequences were obtained from naive CD4+ T cells from PBMCs. The subset: CD45RA+ positively selected. Receptors originate from a man between 18 and 35 years old in good health. Some clones in this sample may be carry-over from other donors' samples.

This clone was picked up one time. The rearrangement uses TRBV28 and TRBJ2-3, with D perhaps assigned TRBD1 or TRBD2 (5 bases each). This CDR3 spans 16 amino acids. Germline V gives CDR1 MDHEN, CDR2 SYDVKM. V was trimmed by 5 bases and J by 3 bases, leaving 18 bases between them. The CDR3 reads CASSTPGSWGTDTQYF. The CDR3 region has the DNA TGTGCCAGCAGTACCCCAGGGTCCTGGGGGACAGATACGCAGTATTTT.

The chain links TRBV9 to TRBJ2-2; no definite D call. V was clipped by 0 bases and J by 4 bases, with 10 bases between them. CDR1 is SGDLS, CDR2 YYNGEE, per germline. There are 15 residues in the CDR3. CDR3 protein: CASSVDRPPTGELFF. CDR3 nucleotide sequence: TGTGCCAGCAGCGTAGATAGGCCCCCCACCGGGGAGCTGTTTTTT.

V is TRBV6-9 and J is TRBJ2-1; D may match TRBD1 or TRBD2 (5 bases each). The CDR3 loop spans 17 amino acids. Germline assignment: CDR1 MNHGY and CDR2 SVAAGI. Trimming took off 5 bases at V and 4 bases at J, with 21 bases between the two ends. The CDR3 DNA sequence: TGTGCCAGCAGTCCAACCGGGACCCAAAACCTTTACAATGAGCAGTTCTTC. Protein sequence: CASSPTGTQNLYNEQFF.

To note about this clone: Other DNA sequences of this sample code for an identical CDR3. The chain employs TRBV18 and TRBJ1-1, with D possibly being TRBD1 (6 bases). V lost 3 bases and J lost 0, with 14 bases in between. Germline V gene data show CDR1 as KGHSH and CDR2 as LQKENI. The CDR3 runs to 16 residues. The CDR3 coding sequence is TGTGCCAGCTCACCCCGGACAGAGCCTATGAACACTGAAGCTTTCTTT. Amino acid sequence: CASSPRTEPMNTEAFF.